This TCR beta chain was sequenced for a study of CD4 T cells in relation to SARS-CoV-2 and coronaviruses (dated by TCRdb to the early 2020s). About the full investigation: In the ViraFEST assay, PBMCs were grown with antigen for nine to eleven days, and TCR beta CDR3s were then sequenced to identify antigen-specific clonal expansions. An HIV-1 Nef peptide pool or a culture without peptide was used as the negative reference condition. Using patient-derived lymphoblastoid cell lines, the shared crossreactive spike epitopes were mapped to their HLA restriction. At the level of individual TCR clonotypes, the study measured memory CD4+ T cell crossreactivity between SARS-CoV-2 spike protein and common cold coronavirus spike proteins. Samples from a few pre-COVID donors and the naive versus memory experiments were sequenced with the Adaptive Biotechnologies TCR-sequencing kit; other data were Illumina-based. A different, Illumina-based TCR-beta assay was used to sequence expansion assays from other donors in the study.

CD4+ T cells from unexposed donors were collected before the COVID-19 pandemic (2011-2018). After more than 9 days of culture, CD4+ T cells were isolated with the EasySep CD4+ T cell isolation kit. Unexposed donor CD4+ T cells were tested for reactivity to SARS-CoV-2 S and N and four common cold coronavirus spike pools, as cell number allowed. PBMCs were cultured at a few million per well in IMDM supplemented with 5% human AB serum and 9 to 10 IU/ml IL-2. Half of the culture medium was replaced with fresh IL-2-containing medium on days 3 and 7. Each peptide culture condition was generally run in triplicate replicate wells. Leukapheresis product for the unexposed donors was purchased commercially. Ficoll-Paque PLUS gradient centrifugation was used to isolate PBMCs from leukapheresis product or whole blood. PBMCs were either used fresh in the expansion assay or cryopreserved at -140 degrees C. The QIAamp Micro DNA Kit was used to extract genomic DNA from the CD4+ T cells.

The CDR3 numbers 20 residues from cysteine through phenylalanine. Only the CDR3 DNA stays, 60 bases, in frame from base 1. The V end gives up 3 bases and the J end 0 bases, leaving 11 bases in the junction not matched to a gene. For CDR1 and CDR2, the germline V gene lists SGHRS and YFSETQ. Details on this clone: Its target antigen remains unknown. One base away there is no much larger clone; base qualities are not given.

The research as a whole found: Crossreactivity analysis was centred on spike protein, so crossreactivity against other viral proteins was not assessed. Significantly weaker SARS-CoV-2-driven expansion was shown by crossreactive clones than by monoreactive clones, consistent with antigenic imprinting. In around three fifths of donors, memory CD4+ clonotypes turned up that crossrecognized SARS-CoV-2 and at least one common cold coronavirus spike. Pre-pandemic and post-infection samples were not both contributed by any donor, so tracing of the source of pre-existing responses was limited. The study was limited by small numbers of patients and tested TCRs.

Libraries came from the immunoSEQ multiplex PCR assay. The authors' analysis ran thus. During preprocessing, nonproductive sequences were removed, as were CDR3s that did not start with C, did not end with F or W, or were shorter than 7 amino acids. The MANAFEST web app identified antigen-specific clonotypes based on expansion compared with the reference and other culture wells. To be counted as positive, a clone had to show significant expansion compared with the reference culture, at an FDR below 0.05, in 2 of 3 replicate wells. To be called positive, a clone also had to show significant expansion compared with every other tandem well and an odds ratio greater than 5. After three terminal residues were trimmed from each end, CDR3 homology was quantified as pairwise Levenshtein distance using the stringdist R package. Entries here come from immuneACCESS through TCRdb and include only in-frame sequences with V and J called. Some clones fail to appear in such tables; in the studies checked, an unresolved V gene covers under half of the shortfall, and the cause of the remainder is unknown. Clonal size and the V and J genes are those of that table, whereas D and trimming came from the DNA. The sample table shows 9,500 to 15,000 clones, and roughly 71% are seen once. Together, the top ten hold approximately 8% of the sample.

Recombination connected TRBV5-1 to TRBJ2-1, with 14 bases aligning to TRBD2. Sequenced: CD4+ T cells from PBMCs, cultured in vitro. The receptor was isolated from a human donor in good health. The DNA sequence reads TGCGCCAGCAGCTCCATAGGAGGGGGGACTAGCGGGAGCTCCTACAATGAGCAGTTCTTC. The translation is CASSSIGGGTSGSSYNEQFF.